These 27 T cell receptor beta chains were all obtained from the same sample, sequenced in a study of cytomegalovirus exposure and HLA in healthy donors. The PCR made use of 60 Vbeta and 13 Jbeta primers. Using immunoSEQ multiplex PCR, the repertoire was profiled, and TCRdb retains in-frame clones only, with some absent. The sample holds about 92,000 clones, approximately 71% seen once. Sequencing was performed on PBMCs. The receptor source for this set is a man in his forties or fifties in good health and CMV-seronegative.

The chain has TRBV4-2 and TRBJ1-4; a possible D gene is TRBD1 (5 bases). Germline V gene sequence: CDR1 LGHNA, CDR2 YNFKEQ. The CDR3 contains 15 residues. Trimming removed 1 base at V and 7 bases at J, with 13 bases between. CDR3 in amino acids: CASSQAGERGEKLFF. The CDR3 coding sequence is TGTGCCAGCAGCCAAGCGGGGGAGCGCGGTGAAAAACTGTTTTTT.

In nucleotides, the CDR3 is TGTGCCAGCAGAGGGGGGGGGCTGAATGAGCAGTTCTTC. It encodes CASRGGGLNEQFF. This chain links TRBV2 with TRBJ2-1, with a weak D call TRBD2 (7 bases). Germline values: CDR1 SNHLY, CDR2 FYNNEI. V lost 6 bases and J lost 7, with 13 bases in between. CDR3 size: 13 residues.

CDR3 residues: CASSLQGGDNQPQHF. The CDR3 region has the DNA TGCGCCAGCAGCCTACAGGGAGGGGACAATCAGCCCCAGCATTTT. The chain joins TRBV5-1 to TRBJ1-5, with D possibly TRBD1 on 6 matching bases. CDR1 and CDR2 (germline): SGHRS, YFSETQ. The ends were cut back, 4 bases at V and 3 bases at J, with 14 bases in the middle. CDR3 length: 15 residues.

This chain joins TRBV5-6 and TRBJ1-2; 7 bases line up with TRBD1. Unmatched junction bases numbered 2, after V lost 4 bases and J lost 2 bases. The CDR3 contains 13 residues. Germline V gene lookup returns CDR1 SGHDT and CDR2 YYEEEE. The CDR3 nucleotides are TGTGCCAGCAGCATGGGACAGAACTATGGCTACACCTTC. Its protein is CASSMGQNYGYTF. The full variable domain, rest sourced from reference TRBV5-6 and TRBJ1-2, is DAGVTQSPTHLIKTRGQQVTLRCSPKSGHDTVSWYQQALGQGPQFIFQYYEEEERQRGNFPDRFSGHQFPNYSSELNVNALLLGDSALYLCASSMGQNYGYTFGSGTRLTVV.

V usage is TRBV19 and J usage is TRBJ2-3; 9 bases are a match to TRBD2. The germline V gene encodes CDR1 LNHDA and CDR2 SQIVND (reference sequence). Trimming took 5 bases from V and 2 from J; bases not matched to a gene: 5. The CDR3 consists of 15 residues. CDR3 residues: CASSLGGRDTDTQYF. The CDR3 DNA reads as TGTGCCAGTAGTTTGGGCGGGAGGGACACAGATACGCAGTATTTT.

The chain recombines TRBV10-3 with TRBJ1-1, with 9 bases aligning to TRBD1. V dropped 0 bases and J dropped 5; count of bases not matched to a gene: 4. In germline, CDR1 is ENHRY, CDR2 SYGVKD. The CDR3 length is 15 residues. CDR3 DNA sequence: TGTGCCATCAGTGAGTCGGGACAGGGTGGAACTGAAGCTTTCTTT. Its translation: CAISESGQGGTEAFF.

The chain recombines TRBV30 with TRBJ1-4; D might be TRBD1 (6 bases). The V gene's germline CDR1 is GTSNPN and CDR2 SVGIG (reference sequence). The CDR3 consists of 18 residues. V was clipped by 3 bases and J by 5 bases, with 25 bases between them. CDR3 sequence: CAWSSGQNSGLGNEKLFF. Here the CDR3 DNA reads TGTGCCTGGAGCTCGGGACAAAATTCAGGCTTGGGGAATGAAAAACTGTTTTTT.

This clone was seen just once. The chain recombines TRBV7-6 with TRBJ2-1; TRBD1 might be the D (6 bases). CDR3 length: 15 residues. From germline, CDR1 is SGHVS and CDR2 FNYEAQ. The V and J ends lost 5 bases and 0 bases respectively, with 11 bases between them. The CDR3 loop is CASSPDRSSYNEQFF. DNA of the CDR3: TGTGCCAGCAGCCCCGACAGGAGCTCCTACAATGAGCAGTTCTTC.

This clone has just one count. The V and J genes are TRBV2 and TRBJ2-1, with 9 positions matching TRBD2. Unmatched junction bases numbered 14, after V lost 8 bases and J lost 6 bases. There are 16 residues in the CDR3. Germline assignment: CDR1 SNHLY and CDR2 FYNNEI. The chain's CDR3 is CASLRPSRGGGNEQFF. For the CDR3, the DNA is TGTGCCAGCCTTAGACCTTCGCGGGGGGGCGGCAATGAGCAGTTCTTC.

The chain combines TRBV4-2 with TRBJ2-2; TRBD2 matches at 9 bases. This CDR3 is 17 amino acids long. Germline trimming cut 4 bases from V and 1 base from J; bases unmatched to any gene: 7. Germline values: CDR1 LGHNA, CDR2 YNFKEQ. This CDR3 reads CASSPLTTSGNTGELFF. DNA for the CDR3: TGTGCCAGCAGCCCACTAACGACTAGCGGGAACACCGGGGAGCTGTTTTTT.

This clone has a handful of counts. This sequence joins TRBV5-6 and TRBJ1-2; tentative D call: TRBD1 (5 bases). V lost 2 bases and J 8 bases, leaving 13 bases between the germline ends. Germline assignment: CDR1 SGHDT and CDR2 YYEEEE. CDR3 length: 13 amino acids. CDR3 DNA sequence: TGTGCCAGCAGCTTTGGAGGGGCCCTAGGCTACACCTTC. Translating gives CASSFGGALGYTF.

Here the CDR3 DNA reads TGTGCCAGCAGTGCGCAGGGCGGAAAGAACACTGAAGCTTTCTTT. It translates to CASSAQGGKNTEAFF. V and J are TRBV2 and TRBJ1-1; D perhaps matches TRBD1 (5 bases). CDR1 is SNHLY and CDR2 is FYNNEI in the germline V gene. Trimming removed 4 bases from V and 1 base from J, with 13 bases in between. The CDR3 consists of 15 residues.

The chain employs TRBV14 and TRBJ1-1; 9 nucleotides align to TRBD1. Germline V gene lookup returns CDR1 SGHDN and CDR2 FVKESK. The trim removed 5 bases at V and 9 bases at J, leaving 7 bases unmatched. The CDR3 sequence is 13 residues long. Here the CDR3 reads CASSIQGAFKAFF. CDR3 nucleotide sequence: TGTGCCAGCAGCATACAGGGGGCGTTCAAAGCTTTCTTT.

V usage is TRBV10-3 and J usage is TRBJ2-1, with TRBD2 matching over 8 bases. Germline-derived CDR1 and CDR2 are ENHRY and SYGVKD. The trim removed 0 bases at V and 6 bases at J, leaving 7 bases unmatched. The CDR3 is 16 amino acids. CDR3 sequence reads: CAISESGSGVFNEQFF. The CDR3, as DNA: TGTGCCATCAGTGAGTCGGGTAGCGGGGTCTTCAATGAGCAGTTCTTC.

The rearrangement joins TRBV5-1 to TRBJ1-1, with 7 bases that match TRBD1. The V segment lost 4 bases and the J segment 3 bases; nucleotides outside the gene matches: 6. This CDR3 comprises 14 residues. CDR1 and CDR2 from the germline V gene are SGHRS and YFSETQ. CDR3 protein: CASSRSGQDTEAFF. CDR3 nucleotide sequence: TGCGCCAGCAGCCGCAGTGGACAGGACACTGAAGCTTTCTTT.

This sequence joins TRBV5-1 and TRBJ1-1, with D uncertain. CDR3 length equals 14 residues. CDR1 is SGHRS, CDR2 YFSETQ, per germline. Trimming removed 1 base at V and 0 bases at J, with 7 bases between. The CDR3 sequence is CASSLIQLNTEAFF. The CDR3 region has the DNA TGCGCCAGCAGCTTGATTCAGTTGAACACTGAAGCTTTCTTT.

A remark on this clone: The same CDR3 is also encoded by other DNA sequences in this sample. The J gene is TRBJ2-2, the V gene TRBV7-3; TRBD2 agrees at 8 bases. J gave up 4 bases and V 5 bases, and 6 bases lay outside the gene matches. The CDR3 runs 15 residues. Germline-derived CDR1 and CDR2 are SGHTA and FQGTGA. CDR3 protein: CASSPSGSSTGELFF. DNA for the CDR3: TGTGCCAGCAGCCCCAGCGGGAGCAGCACCGGGGAGCTGTTTTTT. The variable domain in full, completed from reference TRBV7-3 and TRBJ2-2, reads GAGVSQTPSNKVTEKGKYVELRCDPISGHTALYWYRQSLGQGPEFLIYFQGTGAADDSGLPNDRFFAVRPEGSVSTLKIQRTERGDSAVYLCASSPSGSSTGELFFGEGSRLTVL.

The chain is built from TRBV9 and TRBJ1-3; 10 positions match TRBD1. CDR1 and CDR2 (germline): SGDLS, YYNGEE. Trimming took 0 bases from V and 0 from J; bases not matched to a gene: 3. The CDR3 covers 17 residues. The CDR3 DNA sequence: TGTGCCAGCAGCGTAGGTGGGGACAGGGGCTCTGGAAACACCATATATTTT. Protein product: CASSVGGDRGSGNTIYF.

V usage is TRBV5-1 and J usage is TRBJ2-3, with TRBD2 matching over 8 bases. CDR3 length: 15 residues. V lost 4 bases, J lost 5 bases, and 9 bases stayed unmatched. The germline CDR1 and CDR2 sequences are SGHRS and YFSETQ. The CDR3 DNA is TGCGCCAGCAGCCGAACGGGGGGGGCGGAAGATACGCAGTATTTT. Translating gives CASSRTGGAEDTQYF.

V is TRBV29-1 and J is TRBJ1-1; 8 bases map to TRBD1. The CDR3 spans 13 residues. Germline V CDR1 and CDR2: SQVTM, ANQGSEA. The junction had 7 bases not matched to a gene; V was cut back by 7 bases and J by 3 bases. For the CDR3, the DNA is TGCAGCGCCCGCAGGGGGCGGGACACTGAAGCTTTCTTT. It yields the protein CSARRGRDTEAFF.

The genes are TRBV12-5 and TRBJ1-2; tentative D call: TRBD1 (6 bases). CDR1 LGHNT and CDR2 FRNRAP come from the germline V gene. This CDR3 contains 13 residues. V lost 3 bases, J lost 7 bases, and 12 bases lay in between. The CDR3 DNA follows: TGTGCTAGTGGTTTATCAGGGGTCGCTGGCTACACCTTC. It is translated as CASGLSGVAGYTF.

The chain couples TRBV6-1 to TRBJ1-6, with TRBD1 identical over 7 bases. This CDR3 spans 14 amino acids. Germline V lookup: CDR1 MNHNS, CDR2 SASEGT. V gave up 6 bases and J gave up 7 bases; unmatched junction bases: 6. The CDR3, as DNA: TGTGCCAGCAGGCTGGGACAGCAGAATTCACCCCTCCACTTT. It translates to CASRLGQQNSPLHF.

The chain carries TRBV12-1 and TRBJ2-3; the D segment call TRBD2 is taken from the table without a DNA check. TRBV12-1 is flagged as a pseudogene. The CDR3 is 18 residues long. CDR3 region: CASSPDGLAGGGTDTQYF. In nucleotides, the CDR3 is TGTGCCAGCAGCCCAGATGGACTAGCGGGGGGAGGGACAGATACGCAGTATTTT.

The sample holds one count of this clone. V and J are TRBV11-2 and TRBJ1-1; D might be TRBD1 (5 bases). CDR3 length: 17 residues. Germline CDR1 is SGHAT and CDR2 is FQNNGV. The V and J ends lost 1 base and 1 base respectively, with 16 bases between them. CDR3 nucleotides: TGTGCCAGCAGCTTAGGCACCGGGGGAAGGAGGAACACTGAAGCTTTCTTT. It encodes CASSLGTGGRRNTEAFF.

This chain links TRBV29-1 with TRBJ2-4; D uncertain. The germline CDR1 and CDR2 sequences are SQVTM and ANQGSEA. Trimming shortened V by 4 bases and J by 0 bases, and 10 bases separated the two germline ends. The CDR3 contains 14 residues. CDR3 nucleotides: TGCAGCGTTGTAAGGTCGGGAGCCAAAAACATTCAGTACTTC. Translated: CSVVRSGAKNIQYF.

The chain links TRBV4-1 to TRBJ2-3; unclear D gene. The CDR3 is 14 residues long. The V gene's germline CDR1 is MGHRA and CDR2 YSYEKL. V was shortened by 1 base and J by 6 bases, with 11 bases between the two germline ends. The CDR3 region is CASSQASTRDTQYF. CDR3 sequence (DNA): TGCGCCAGCAGCCAAGCTTCCACTCGGGATACGCAGTATTTT.

In this sample, this clone turned up once. V and J are TRBV5-6 and TRBJ2-3, with TRBD2 matching 8 bases. The CDR3 sequence is 17 residues long. Trimming removed 0 bases from V and 0 bases from J; junction bases left unmatched: 6. CDR1 is SGHDT and CDR2 is YYEEEE in the germline V gene. CDR3 sequence: CASSLVTGGLSTDTQYF. CDR3 bases: TGTGCCAGCAGCTTGGTCACGGGAGGGCTCAGCACAGATACGCAGTATTTT.